This T cell receptor (beta chain) comes out of a study of cytomegalovirus exposure and HLA in healthy donors. Findings of the study overall: A later analysis appeared to link common viral pathogens to several of the most significant clusters. Later work showed greater clonal expansion in HLA-associated TCR beta chains than in equally common others. Rare TCR sequences dominated, though some public TCRs recurred in many donors. HLA alleles showed associations with around 15,000 TCR beta sequences in a later analysis, at a 0.05 false discovery rate.

Vbeta (60) and Jbeta (13) primers were used in the PCR. Clones were read by immunoSEQ multiplex PCR, and TCRdb kept only the in-frame ones, dropping some. The sample has about 150,000 clones; 79% are singletons. The V end was cut by 3 bases, the J end by 3 bases, with 8 bases between. This CDR3 spans 14 amino acids. Germline-derived CDR1 and CDR2 are ENHRY and SYGVKD. A note on this clone: Its antigen is still unknown.

This receptor was obtained from a woman between 40 and 55 years old in good health and CMV-seropositive. The sample consisted of PBMCs. The V and J genes are TRBV10-3 and TRBJ2-2, with D maybe TRBD2 (5 bases). Here the CDR3 DNA reads TGTGCCATCAGTGAAGGACTGGACACCGGGGAGCTGTTTTTT. This translates into CAISEGLDTGELFF.